Listed below are T cell receptor beta chains from one sample, sequenced in a study of blood T cell repertoires in COVID-19. Here immunoSEQ multiplex PCR was the method, and the copy in TCRdb shows in-frame clones only, minus some. The sample includes 150,000 to 200,000 clones, 70% to 90% of them seen just once. Sequenced sample: peripheral blood. The receptors originated from a man aged 55 to 70 with acute or convalescent COVID-19. Both conserved end residues are part of each CDR3. The order of the fields is clone size, J gene, V gene, D gene, CDR3 protein, CDR3 DNA. D genes are given only for firm matches. Size values are once, few and many counts, or a class for expanded clones, and some rows have none.

>-|TRBJ1-1|TRBV27|-
CASSLSPREGEAFF
TGTGCCAGCAGTTTATCGCCCCGGGAGGGGGAAGCTTTCTTT
>-|TRBJ2-6|TRBV27|-
CASQTSSGANVLTF
TGTGCCAGCCAGACTAGCTCTGGGGCCAACGTCCTGACTTTC
>once|TRBJ1-5|TRBV6-6|TRBD1
CASSRNQGELQPQHF
TGTGCCAGCAGCCGAAATCAGGGGGAACTTCAGCCCCAGCATTTT
>few|TRBJ2-4|TRBV6-6|-
CASSFERATTKNIQYF
TGTGCCAGCAGCTTCGAGAGGGCTACGACCAAAAACATTCAGTACTTC
>once|TRBJ1-3|TRBV4-1|-
CASSRTSLGNTIYF
TGCGCCAGCAGCCGGACATCGTTAGGAAACACCATATATTTT
>-|TRBJ2-7|TRBV6-5|TRBD1
CASSYYPSGGNYEQYF
TGTGCCAGCAGTTACTATCCGTCAGGGGGTAACTACGAGCAGTACTTC
>-|TRBJ1-5|TRBV7-9|-
CASSRGGGFNQPQHF
TGTGCCAGCAGCCGGGGCGGGGGCTTCAATCAGCCCCAGCATTTT
>-|TRBJ2-2|TRBV5-4|TRBD1
CASSRGAATGGAYTGELFF
TGTGCCAGCAGCCGGGGGGCCGCGACAGGGGGCGCGTACACCGGGGAGCTGTTTTTT
>-|TRBJ1-1|TRBV6-1|-
CASSEGDGNTEAFF
TGTGCCAGCAGTGAGGGAGACGGGAACACTGAAGCTTTCTTT
>-|TRBJ2-3|TRBV9|-
CASSPFRVAASTDTQYF
TGTGCCAGCAGTCCATTCCGAGTAGCGGCTAGCACAGATACGCAGTATTTT
>-|TRBJ2-7|TRBV19|TRBD2
CASSTVASGSYEQYF
TGTGCCAGTAGTACAGTGGCTAGCGGATCCTACGAGCAGTACTTC
>-|TRBJ2-5|TRBV18|-
CASSPPYIQETQYF
TGTGCCAGCTCACCACCTTACATTCAAGAGACCCAGTACTTC
>-|TRBJ1-5|TRBV11-3|TRBD1
CASSSTGGSRWNQPQHF
TGTGCCAGCAGCTCTACAGGGGGTAGCCGGTGGAATCAGCCCCAGCATTTT
>-|TRBJ2-1|TRBV15|-
CATSRDSTGHEQFF
TGTGCCACCAGCAGAGACTCCACAGGGCATGAGCAGTTCTTC
>-|TRBJ1-5|TRBV19|-
CASSGWAGDQPQHF
TGTGCCAGTAGTGGGTGGGCAGGGGATCAGCCCCAGCATTTT
>few|TRBJ1-3|TRBV7-2|-
CASSFMGTTGNTIYF
TGTGCCAGCAGCTTTATGGGGACAACTGGAAACACCATATATTTT
>-|TRBJ1-5|TRBV21-1|-
CASSNPRGMNQPQHF
TGTGCCAGCAGCAACCCCCGGGGGATGAATCAGCCCCAGCATTTT
>few|TRBJ2-2|TRBV19|TRBD1
CASSTTGVVTGELFF
TGTGCCAGTAGTACCACAGGGGTGGTCACCGGGGAGCTGTTTTTT
>-|TRBJ1-2|TRBV7-2|-
CASSLSGMMGGPNYGYTF
TGTGCCAGCAGCTTAAGCGGTATGATGGGCGGACCTAACTATGGCTACACCTTC
>-|TRBJ2-3|TRBV27|TRBD1
CASTERGGQGVTDTQYF
TGTGCCAGCACCGAGAGGGGGGGACAGGGGGTCACAGATACGCAGTATTTT
>-|TRBJ1-2|TRBV6-5|-
CASSYRGQNYGYTF
TGTGCCAGCAGTTACAGGGGTCAAAACTATGGCTACACCTTC
>-|TRBJ2-3|TRBV9|-
CASSPQEGYLTDTQYF
TGTGCCAGCAGTCCGCAGGAGGGGTACCTCACAGATACGCAGTATTTT
>-|TRBJ1-2|TRBV24-1|-
CATSDSSDYGYTF
TGTGCCACCAGTGATTCTTCAGACTATGGCTACACCTTC
>-|TRBJ1-5|TRBV30|-
CAWTTRDNNQPQHF
TGTGCCTGGACGACACGCGACAACAATCAGCCCCAGCATTTT
>-|TRBJ2-3|TRBV19|-
CASSISGSTDTQYF
TGTGCCAGTAGTATAAGCGGTAGCACAGATACGCAGTATTTT
>once|TRBJ2-1|TRBV9|TRBD2
CASSGTSGASNEQFF
TGTGCCAGCAGCGGGACTAGCGGGGCGTCCAATGAGCAGTTCTTC
>-|TRBJ2-3|TRBV24-1|TRBD1
CATSGWAGGSDTQYF
TGTGCCACCAGTGGGTGGGCAGGGGGTTCGGATACGCAGTATTTT
>-|TRBJ2-6|TRBV6-5|TRBD1
CASRTGGTGANVLTF
TGTGCCAGCAGGACAGGGGGGACCGGGGCCAACGTCCTGACTTTC
>-|TRBJ1-1|TRBV12-3/TRBV12-4|-
CASNLNSGTEAFF
TGTGCCAGCAACCTAAATTCGGGGACTGAAGCTTTCTTT
>few|TRBJ2-3|TRBV27|-
CASSLGQSVPDTQYF
TGTGCCAGCAGTCTCGGACAGTCAGTCCCAGATACGCAGTATTTT
>-|TRBJ1-5|TRBV6-5|-
CASNEDSYSNQPQHF
TGTGCCAGCAACGAGGACAGTTATAGCAATCAGCCCCAGCATTTT
>-|TRBJ1-1|TRBV18|-
CASSLLKEGGSAFF
TGTGCCAGCTCCCTATTAAAGGAGGGGGGGTCGGCTTTCTTT
>once|TRBJ2-3|TRBV27|-
CASRLRPTGSTDTQYF
TGTGCCAGCAGACTCCGCCCGACAGGTAGCACAGATACGCAGTATTTT
>-|TRBJ2-5|TRBV5-8|-
CASSLGGPRAQYF
TGTGCCAGCAGCTTGGGGGGCCCCAGGGCCCAGTACTTC
>-|TRBJ1-3|TRBV5-4|-
CASSPGTSGNTIYF
TGTGCCAGCAGCCCGGGTACGTCTGGAAACACCATATATTTT
>-|TRBJ1-2|TRBV5-1|-
CASSSLGAGYGYTF
TGCGCCAGCAGCTCCCTTGGGGCCGGGTATGGCTACACCTTC
>-|TRBJ1-3|TRBV6-5|-
CASRAGDTYGNTIYF
TGTGCCAGCAGAGCGGGGGACACTTATGGAAACACCATATATTTT
>-|TRBJ1-1|TRBV18|-
CASSPLRGEAFF
TGTGCCAGCTCACCACTGCGGGGTGAAGCTTTCTTT
>-|TRBJ1-6|TRBV14|-
CASSQGGRNSPLHF
TGTGCCAGCAGCCAAGGGGGGAGGAATTCACCCCTCCACTTT
>-|TRBJ1-5|TRBV12-3/TRBV12-4|-
CASSLARNQPQHF
TGTGCCAGCAGTTTAGCCCGGAATCAGCCCCAGCATTTT